The 2 T cell receptor beta chains below all came from one sample that was sequenced in a study of early T cells in non-severe SARS-CoV-2 infection. TCRdb re-analysed the 5' RACE reads in MiXCR, keeping a single row per CDR3 protein. The table includes tens of thousands of distinct CDR3 sequences, 8% to 9% detected once. Specimen: whole blood. These receptor sequences come from an adult who was a healthcare worker with PCR-confirmed SARS-CoV-2 infection or an uninfected control (not recorded which).

Turning to this clonotype: Given a much more abundant clone one base away, this may be a read error. The V gene is TRBV14, the J gene TRBJ2-7, with 7 positions matching TRBD2. The CDR3 runs 16 residues. The V gene's germline CDR1 is SGHDN and CDR2 FVKESK. CDR3 nucleotides: TGTGCCAGCTGCCAAGAATACGCGGGAGTCGGCTACGAGCAGTACTTC. Its protein product is CASCQEYAGVGYEQYF.

This clonotype was recorded a few times. The gene calls are TRBV12-3 or TRBV12-4 and TRBJ2-7; unclear D gene. V lost 3 bases and J lost 3, with 12 bases in between. CDR3 size: 14 residues. The CDR3 region is CASSLGVPVYEQYF. In DNA, the CDR3 is TGTGCCAGCAGTTTGGGCGTCCCGGTCTACGAGCAGTACTTC.